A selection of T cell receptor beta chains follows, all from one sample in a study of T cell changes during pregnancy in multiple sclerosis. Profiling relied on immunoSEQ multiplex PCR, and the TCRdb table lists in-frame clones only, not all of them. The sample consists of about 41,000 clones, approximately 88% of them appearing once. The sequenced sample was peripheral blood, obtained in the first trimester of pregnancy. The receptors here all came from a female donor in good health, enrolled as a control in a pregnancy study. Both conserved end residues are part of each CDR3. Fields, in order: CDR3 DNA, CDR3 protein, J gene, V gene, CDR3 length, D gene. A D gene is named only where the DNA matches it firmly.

TGCAGTGCTAGAGATTCAAAGCTCCAGCATTTT,CSARDSKLQHF,TRBJ1-5,TRBV20-1,11,.
TGTGCCAGCAAGGAGGGAACACTCAGCAATCAGCCCCAGCATTTT,CASKEGTLSNQPQHF,TRBJ1-5,TRBV2,15,.
TGCAGCGCCCGGGACAGGGGGGACAATGAGCAGTTCTTC,CSARDRGDNEQFF,TRBJ2-1,TRBV29-1,13,TRBD1
TGTGCCAGCAGCTTGGGGCAGGCTTACAAGGACACTGAAGCTTTCTTT,CASSLGQAYKDTEAFF,TRBJ1-1,TRBV5-6,16,.
TGTGCCAGCAGCAAAGAGGTCAGGGGCGAAGGGTATCAGCCCCAGCATTTT,CASSKEVRGEGYQPQHF,TRBJ1-5,TRBV21-1,17,.
TGTGCCAGCACCAAGGTCCAATCAGGGGGCTACACCTTC,CASTKVQSGGYTF,TRBJ1-2,TRBV6-5,13,.
TGTGCCAGCAGCTCTCGGACAGGGGGCGCATTGGGCTATGGCTACACCTTC,CASSSRTGGALGYGYTF,TRBJ1-2,TRBV7-9,17,TRBD1
TGTGCCAGCAGCGTAGATCTCCGGAGCACTGAAGCTTTCTTT,CASSVDLRSTEAFF,TRBJ1-1,TRBV9,14,.
TGTGCCAGCAGGAGACAGGGGAACACTGAAGCTTTCTTT,CASRRQGNTEAFF,TRBJ1-1,TRBV28,13,TRBD1
TGTGCCAGCAGTGAATCGGCGGGAGGCCCAGAGACCCAGTACTTC,CASSESAGGPETQYF,TRBJ2-5,TRBV6-1,15,TRBD2
TGTGCCAGCAGTTCGGGGGTTCAGAACACCGGGGAGCTGTTTTTT,CASSSGVQNTGELFF,TRBJ2-2,TRBV6-5,15,.
TGTGCCAGCAGCTTAGAGTCCCAGGGGTTTTTTTATGGCTACACCTTC,CASSLESQGFFYGYTF,TRBJ1-2,TRBV7-8,16,.
TGTGCCAGCAGCCCCCCCGGACAGTTCTACGAGCAGTACTTC,CASSPPGQFYEQYF,TRBJ2-7,TRBV25-1,14,.
TGCGCCACCAGACTAGCCACCTCATTAGATACGCAGTATTTT,CATRLATSLDTQYF,TRBJ2-3,TRBV5-1,14,TRBD2
TGTGCCAGCTCACCCCTAGCGCCGAGCTCCTACAATGAGCAGTTCTTC,CASSPLAPSSYNEQFF,TRBJ2-1,TRBV18,16,.
TGTGCCAGCACCCCCGATGGGGCAGGAACTGAAGCTTTCTTT,CASTPDGAGTEAFF,TRBJ1-1,TRBV7-6,14,.
TGCGCCAGCAGCTTGGCCGCACAGGGGGCCTTGGGGTATGGCTACACCTTC,CASSLAAQGALGYGYTF,TRBJ1-2,TRBV5-1,17,TRBD1
TGTGCCAGCAGCATGGGGACTAGCGGGACGTGGGAGCAGTACTTC,CASSMGTSGTWEQYF,TRBJ2-7,TRBV9,15,TRBD2
TGTGCCAGCAGCGGGCTCCCACGATCCACTGAAGCTTTCTTT,CASSGLPRSTEAFF,TRBJ1-1,TRBV5-6,14,.